Listed below are T cell receptor beta chains from one sample, sequenced in a study of blood T cell repertoires in COVID-19. Sequencing was performed with immunoSEQ multiplex PCR; in TCRdb, only in-frame clones are kept and a portion is missing. The sample records about 360,000 clones, about 87% being singletons. The specimen was PBMCs or T cells enriched from blood (not recorded which). The receptors stem from a man aged 25 to 40 who had recovered from COVID-19. The CDR3 runs from the conserved cysteine through the conserved F or W. The D gene is left open where the match is weak. Rows give clone size only sometimes, using once, few, many, or a class for an expanded clone.

V gene: TRBV9
J gene: TRBJ1-1
D gene: .
clone size: .
CDR3 DNA: TGTGCCAGCAGCAACACCCCGCGGACTAGAGACACTGAAGCTTTCTTT
CDR3 protein: CASSNTPRTRDTEAFF

V gene: TRBV5-5
J gene: TRBJ1-2
D gene: .
clone size: .
CDR3 DNA: TGTGCCAGCAGCTTGGCGGTTGATATGGGCTACACCTTC
CDR3 protein: CASSLAVDMGYTF

V gene: TRBV18
J gene: TRBJ1-6
D gene: .
clone size: .
CDR3 DNA: TGTGCCAGCTCACCCACTACCAGCTCCTATAATTCACCCCTCCACTTT
CDR3 protein: CASSPTTSSYNSPLHF

V gene: TRBV2
J gene: TRBJ1-6
D gene: TRBD1
clone size: .
CDR3 DNA: TGTGCCAGCAGGGGACAGTTACGGACCTATAATTCACCCCTCCACTTT
CDR3 protein: CASRGQLRTYNSPLHF

V gene: TRBV11-2
J gene: TRBJ2-1
D gene: TRBD1
clone size: .
CDR3 DNA: TGTGCCAGCAGGTTAGACAGGGGCAGCAATGAGCAGTTCTTC
CDR3 protein: CASRLDRGSNEQFF

V gene: TRBV6-2/TRBV6-3
J gene: TRBJ2-1
D gene: TRBD2
clone size: .
CDR3 DNA: TGTGCCAGCAGTCCCGGAGTTAGCGGGGGGGCAGAGCAGTTCTTC
CDR3 protein: CASSPGVSGGAEQFF

V gene: TRBV2
J gene: TRBJ2-3
D gene: TRBD1
clone size: .
CDR3 DNA: TGTGCCAGCATAAAAACCAGGGACAGGGGCACAGATACGCAGTATTTT
CDR3 protein: CASIKTRDRGTDTQYF

V gene: TRBV7-2
J gene: TRBJ1-2
D gene: .
clone size: .
CDR3 DNA: TGTGCCAGCAGCTCTCTGCCAGGGATCTATGGCTACACCTTC
CDR3 protein: CASSSLPGIYGYTF

V gene: TRBV4-2
J gene: TRBJ2-5
D gene: .
clone size: .
CDR3 DNA: TGTGCCAGCAGCCATCAGAGGGGGCGGGGGGAGGAGACCCAGTACTTC
CDR3 protein: CASSHQRGRGEETQYF

V gene: TRBV19
J gene: TRBJ1-5
D gene: TRBD1
clone size: .
CDR3 DNA: TGTGCCAGTAGTCTAACGGGACAGGGCTATCAGCCCCAGCATTTT
CDR3 protein: CASSLTGQGYQPQHF

V gene: TRBV11-2
J gene: TRBJ1-1
D gene: .
clone size: once
CDR3 DNA: TGTGCCAGCAGCTTAGGAGGACCGGGGATGAACACTGAAGCTTTCTTT
CDR3 protein: CASSLGGPGMNTEAFF

V gene: TRBV27
J gene: TRBJ2-7
D gene: TRBD1
clone size: .
CDR3 DNA: TGTGCCAGCGGGACCGGGACAGGGATCATAGGGGCATCCTACGAGCAGTACTTC
CDR3 protein: CASGTGTGIIGASYEQYF

V gene: TRBV5-6
J gene: TRBJ1-5
D gene: .
clone size: .
CDR3 DNA: TGTGCCAGCAGCAGAGGTTCCGGCCGATATGACAGGAACTCTCAGCCCCAGCATTTT
CDR3 protein: CASSRGSGRYDRNSQPQHF

V gene: TRBV7-6
J gene: TRBJ2-7
D gene: .
clone size: .
CDR3 DNA: TGTGCCAGCAGCTTAGCTAGACAGGTCGGGGAGCAGTACTTC
CDR3 protein: CASSLARQVGEQYF

V gene: TRBV29-1
J gene: TRBJ2-1
D gene: TRBD1
clone size: once
CDR3 DNA: TGCAGCGCGGACAGGGTGAGTGAGCAGTTCTTC
CDR3 protein: CSADRVSEQFF

V gene: TRBV5-1
J gene: TRBJ1-1
D gene: .
clone size: .
CDR3 DNA: TGCGCCAGCAGCTTGGACGGGATTGAAGCTTTCTTT
CDR3 protein: CASSLDGIEAFF

V gene: TRBV7-2
J gene: TRBJ1-6
D gene: TRBD1
clone size: .
CDR3 DNA: TGTGCCAGCAGCTTATTAGGTCTCAGGGGGAATTCACCCCTCCACTTT
CDR3 protein: CASSLLGLRGNSPLHF

V gene: TRBV4-3
J gene: TRBJ2-7
D gene: TRBD2
clone size: .
CDR3 DNA: TGCGCCAGCAGCCTTTGGGAGGGTGCAGGAGGCGAGCAGTACTTC
CDR3 protein: CASSLWEGAGGEQYF

V gene: TRBV21-1
J gene: TRBJ1-1
D gene: .
clone size: few
CDR3 DNA: TGTGCCAGCAGCAACGCTATGAACACTGAAGCTTTCTTT
CDR3 protein: CASSNAMNTEAFF

V gene: TRBV18
J gene: TRBJ2-7
D gene: TRBD1
clone size: .
CDR3 DNA: TGTGCCAGCTCACCGGCTTCCGGGACAGCCGTCTCCTACGAGCAGTACTTC
CDR3 protein: CASSPASGTAVSYEQYF

V gene: TRBV6-1
J gene: TRBJ2-4
D gene: TRBD2
clone size: .
CDR3 DNA: TGTGCCAGCAGTGGACTAGCGTCTCTAGCCAAAAACATTCAGTACTTC
CDR3 protein: CASSGLASLAKNIQYF

V gene: TRBV7-8
J gene: TRBJ1-5
D gene: .
clone size: .
CDR3 DNA: TGTGCCAGCAGCTTAGGGGGGACTGGGAATAGCAATCAGCCCCAGCATTTT
CDR3 protein: CASSLGGTGNSNQPQHF

V gene: TRBV11-2
J gene: TRBJ2-3
D gene: TRBD2
clone size: .
CDR3 DNA: TGTGCCAGCAGCTTAGGCGGGGGGGGGAAAGATACGCAGTATTTT
CDR3 protein: CASSLGGGGKDTQYF

V gene: TRBV29-1
J gene: TRBJ2-3
D gene: TRBD2
clone size: .
CDR3 DNA: TGCAGCGTTGCCGGGACTAGCGGTACAGATACGCAGTATTTT
CDR3 protein: CSVAGTSGTDTQYF

V gene: TRBV5-6
J gene: TRBJ1-2
D gene: .
clone size: .
CDR3 DNA: TGTGCCAGCAGCCTAGGGACAAACTATGGCTACACCTTC
CDR3 protein: CASSLGTNYGYTF

V gene: TRBV4-2
J gene: TRBJ1-5
D gene: .
clone size: once
CDR3 DNA: TGTGCCAGCAGCCAAGAGGGCGGGGGCAAGGAGCCCCAGCATTTT
CDR3 protein: CASSQEGGGKEPQHF

V gene: TRBV6-5
J gene: TRBJ2-2
D gene: TRBD1
clone size: .
CDR3 DNA: TGTGCCAGCAGCTACAGGGGGACCGGGGAGCTGTTTTTT
CDR3 protein: CASSYRGTGELFF

V gene: TRBV5-1
J gene: TRBJ1-1
D gene: .
clone size: .
CDR3 DNA: TGCGCCAGCAGCTTGAGGACAGACAAGAACACTGAAGCTTTCTTT
CDR3 protein: CASSLRTDKNTEAFF

V gene: TRBV15
J gene: TRBJ1-5
D gene: TRBD1
clone size: .
CDR3 DNA: TGTGCCACCAGCAGGGGACAGGGGGCGGTAAGGCAGCCCCAGCATTTT
CDR3 protein: CATSRGQGAVRQPQHF

V gene: TRBV6-5
J gene: TRBJ1-2
D gene: .
clone size: .
CDR3 DNA: TGTGCCAGCAATCAAGAGGGGGTGGGTGGCTACACCTTC
CDR3 protein: CASNQEGVGGYTF